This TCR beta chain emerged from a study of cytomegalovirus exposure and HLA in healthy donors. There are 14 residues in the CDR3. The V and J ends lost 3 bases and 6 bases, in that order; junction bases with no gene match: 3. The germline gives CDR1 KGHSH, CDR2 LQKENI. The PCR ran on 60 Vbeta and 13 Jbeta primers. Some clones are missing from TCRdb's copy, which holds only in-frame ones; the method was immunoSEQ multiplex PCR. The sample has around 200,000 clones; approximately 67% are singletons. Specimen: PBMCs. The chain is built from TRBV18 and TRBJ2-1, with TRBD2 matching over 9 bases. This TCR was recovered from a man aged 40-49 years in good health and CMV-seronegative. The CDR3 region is CASSPTSGLNEQFF. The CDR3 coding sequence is TGTGCCAGCTCACCGACTAGCGGCCTCAATGAGCAGTTCTTC.